A single sample gave rise to the 28 T cell receptor beta chains below, sequenced in a study of CD8 T cells in Susac syndrome. When the RNA was reverse transcribed, random hexamers were used with an input of about 0.5 to 1 ug. TCRdb recomputed calls from the immunoSEQ multiplex PCR reads with MiXCR, one row per CDR3 protein. The sample lists 200,000 or so distinct CDR3 sequences; about 95% were seen once. Sample: CD4+ T cells from PBMCs. The receptor set was obtained from a human donor with multiple sclerosis.

The rearrangement uses TRBV20-1 and TRBJ1-1; D not certain. The CDR3 runs 13 residues. V gave up 6 bases and J gave up 1 base, with 12 bases separating them. Germline assignment: CDR1 DFQATT and CDR2 SNEGSKA (reference sequence). CDR3 sequence (DNA): TGCAGTGCGATCCCCACCGAGAACACTGAAGCTTTCTTT. Translated: CSAIPTENTEAFF.

The chain employs TRBV30 and TRBJ1-2; D not certain. With 1 base removed from V and 4 bases from J, the gap between germline ends came to 10 bases. In germline, CDR1 is GTSNPN, CDR2 SVGIG (reference sequence). This CDR3 region has 13 residues. The CDR3 coding sequence is TGTGCCTGGAGTGGATCAAGCTCCTATGGCTACACCTTC. This encodes CAWSGSSSYGYTF. The whole variable domain, remainder taken from reference TRBV30 and TRBJ1-2, is SQTIHQWPATLVQPVGSPLSLECTVEGTSNPNLYWYRQAAGRGLQLLFYSVGIGQISSEVPQNLSASRPQDRQFILSSKKLLLSDSGFYLCAWSGSSSYGYTFGSGTRLTVV.

The chain recombines TRBV12-3 or TRBV12-4 with TRBJ1-5; perhaps TRBD1 as D (6 bases). With 3 bases removed from V and 2 bases from J, the gap between germline ends came to 11 bases. This CDR3 has 15 amino acids. The CDR3 loop reads CASSLQGRGNQPQHF. CDR3 bases: TGTGCCAGCAGTTTGCAGGGGCGCGGCAATCAGCCCCAGCATTTT.

CDR3 residues: CASSSVPGSTEAFF. The CDR3 nucleotides are TGTGCCAGCAGTTCCGTTCCAGGGTCCACTGAAGCTTTCTTT. The chain links TRBV27 to TRBJ1-1, with a possible D match to TRBD1 (5 bases). This CDR3 spans 14 amino acids. The V and J ends lost 4 bases and 4 bases respectively, with 13 bases between them. Germline CDR1 reads MNHEY; CDR2 reads SMNVEV (reference sequence).

The chain uses TRBV9 and TRBJ1-1; D call uncertain. The CDR3 is made up of 13 amino acids. V was pared by 1 base and J by 1 base, with 5 bases between. CDR1 SGDLS and CDR2 YYNGEE come from the germline V gene. In DNA form, the CDR3 reads TGTGCCAGCAGCGTAAGCGGGAACACTGAAGCTTTCTTT. Its translation: CASSVSGNTEAFF.

The J gene is TRBJ1-1, the V gene TRBV28; D may be TRBD1 (6 bases). This CDR3 has 13 amino acids. The germline V gene has CDR1 MDHEN and CDR2 SYDVKM. Trimming shortened V by 11 bases and J by 1 base, and 14 bases separated the two germline ends. CDR3 sequence (DNA): TGTGCCGGGGGCCGGGACGGGAACACTGAAGCTTTCTTT. This encodes CAGGRDGNTEAFF.

V usage is TRBV28 and J usage is TRBJ1-5; D unresolved. This CDR3 spans 12 amino acids. The germline V and J ends were trimmed by 8 bases and 4 bases, with 9 bases remaining between them. Looked up from germline, CDR1 is MDHEN and CDR2 is SYDVKM. DNA of the CDR3: TGTGCCAGCGGGGTAACAAATCAGCCCCAGCATTTT. This encodes CASGVTNQPQHF.

The chain links TRBV20-1 to TRBJ2-5; 7 bases map to TRBD2. Losses at the gene ends were 2 bases for V and 5 bases for J; bases not matched to a gene: 14. CDR1 and CDR2 from the germline V gene are DFQATT and SNEGSKA (reference sequence). The length of the CDR3 is 16 residues. The CDR3 region has the DNA TGCAGTGCTAGATTTCCCCTAGCGGCCCGCCGGGAGACCCAGTACTTC. This codes for CSARFPLAARRETQYF.

The J gene is TRBJ2-1, the V gene TRBV19, with D possibly being TRBD2 (6 bases). The CDR3 sequence is 13 residues long. Germline loops: CDR1 LNHDA, CDR2 SQIVND (reference sequence). Trimming took 6 bases from V and 9 from J, leaving 15 bases between them. The chain's CDR3 is CASRGPSEREQFF. DNA of the CDR3: TGTGCCAGTAGAGGGCCTAGCGAACGTGAGCAGTTCTTC.

The chain carries TRBV30 and TRBJ1-3; D might be TRBD1 (6 bases). Germline loops: CDR1 GTSNPN, CDR2 SVGIG (reference sequence). V was clipped by 4 bases and J by 0 bases, with 10 bases between them. The CDR3 extends over 14 amino acids. The CDR3 sequence is CAWTVRGSGNTIYF. CDR3 DNA sequence: TGTGCCTGGACTGTCAGGGGCTCTGGAAACACCATATATTTT.

This rearrangement joins TRBV28 to TRBJ2-7; 7 nucleotides align to TRBD2. The junction had 14 bases not matched to a gene; V was cut back by 4 bases and J by 5 bases. The germline V gene encodes CDR1 MDHEN and CDR2 SYDVKM. The CDR3 is 16 amino acids. CDR3 DNA: TGTGCCAGCAGTTCACCAGCGGGGACCCTAGTCCACGAGCAGTACTTC. It encodes CASSSPAGTLVHEQYF.

The table lists this clonotype with a count of one. J is TRBJ1-4 and V is TRBV20-1; tentatively, D is TRBD1 (6 bases). The CDR3 is made up of 13 amino acids. V was clipped by 3 bases and J by 4 bases, with 9 bases between them. Germline assignment: CDR1 DFQATT and CDR2 SNEGSKA (reference sequence). The CDR3 DNA is TGCAGTGCTAGTCGGGGGCTTAATGAAAAACTGTTTTTT. This encodes CSASRGLNEKLFF.

This sequence joins TRBV5-1 and TRBJ1-1, with D unclear. This CDR3 has 13 residues. Between the trimmed V and J ends, which lost 7 bases and 7 bases, there was a span of 17 bases. The V gene's germline CDR1 is SGHRS and CDR2 YFSETQ. The CDR3 is CASAPSRAFEAFF. CDR3 DNA sequence: TGCGCCAGCGCTCCCTCGAGAGCCTTTGAAGCTTTCTTT. Drawing the rest from reference TRBV5-1 and TRBJ1-1, the complete variable domain is KAGVTQTPRYLIKTRGQQVTLSCSPISGHRSVSWYQQTPGQGLQFLFEYFSETQRNKGNFPGRFSGRQFSNSRSEMNVSTLELGDSALYLCASAPSRAFEAFFGQGTRLTVV.

The chain combines TRBV7-8 with TRBJ2-5; TRBD2 aligns across 7 bases. Germline V gene data show CDR1 as SGHVS and CDR2 as FQNEAQ. V shed 5 bases and J 3 bases; nucleotides not matched to a gene: 6. The CDR3 loop spans 14 amino acids. As DNA, the CDR3 is TGTGCCAGCAGCGCCAGCCTAGCGGAAGAGACCCAGTACTTC. As protein: CASSASLAEETQYF. The full variable domain, its missing parts supplied by reference TRBV7-8 and TRBJ2-5, is GAGVSQSPRYKVAKRGQDVALRCDPISGHVSLFWYQQALGQGPEFLTYFQNEAQLDKSGLPSDRFFAERPEGSVSTLKIQRTQQEDSAVYLCASSASLAEETQYFGPGTRLLVL.

The chain joins TRBV7-9 to TRBJ2-5, with TRBD2 matching 8 bases. Germline trimming cut 5 bases from V and 3 bases from J; bases unmatched to any gene: 5. The CDR3 sequence is 14 residues long. The V gene's germline CDR1 is SEHNR and CDR2 FQNEAQ (reference sequence). This CDR3 reads CASSVRAGEETQYF. The CDR3, as DNA: TGTGCCAGCAGCGTCAGAGCGGGGGAAGAGACCCAGTACTTC.

The rearrangement uses TRBV7-3 and TRBJ2-2, with 7 bases matching TRBD1. With 10 bases clipped from V and 6 bases from J, the junction kept 2 bases outside the gene matches. The CDR3 runs to 11 residues. From germline, CDR1 is SGHTA and CDR2 FQGTGA. CDR3 region: CATQGAGELFF. As DNA, the CDR3 is TGTGCCACTCAGGGGGCCGGGGAGCTGTTTTTT.

J is TRBJ1-2 and V is TRBV20-1; D is uncertain. CDR3 size: 15 residues. Germline V gene sequence: CDR1 DFQATT, CDR2 SNEGSKA (reference sequence). The ends were cut back, 3 bases at V and 0 bases at J, with 14 bases in the middle. CDR3 bases: TGCAGTGCTAGGAGTTCTCAGGCCGCTAACTATGGCTACACCTTC. As protein: CSARSSQAANYGYTF.

CDR3 bases: TGCAGTGCCAAGTTGACAGGAAGCGAAAAACTGTTTTTT. The encoded protein is CSAKLTGSEKLFF. The rearrangement joins TRBV20-1 to TRBJ1-4; TRBD1 is a possible D gene (6 bases). Germline V gene sequence: CDR1 DFQATT, CDR2 SNEGSKA (reference sequence). This CDR3 has 13 residues. V shed 6 bases and J shed 8 bases, with 16 bases lying between them.

This chain uses TRBV5-6 with TRBJ2-1; 9 positions agree with TRBD2. The CDR3 is made up of 20 amino acids. Germline loops: CDR1 SGHDT, CDR2 YYEEEE. The J segment lost 3 bases and the V segment lost 4 bases, leaving 20 bases of the junction unmatched. This CDR3 reads CASSMMLGAAGGLLYNEQFF. The CDR3 nucleotides are TGTGCCAGCAGCATGATGCTGGGGGCAGCGGGAGGACTGCTCTACAATGAGCAGTTCTTC.

The genes are TRBV2 and TRBJ2-7; the match to TRBD1 covers 12 bases. With V trimmed by 5 bases and J by 3 bases, 11 bases remained unmatched. The CDR3 extends over 17 amino acids. CDR1 SNHLY and CDR2 FYNNEI come from the germline V gene. The CDR3 protein is CASSKTMGQGANYEQYF. The CDR3 nucleotides are TGTGCCAGCAGTAAGACTATGGGACAGGGGGCAAACTACGAGCAGTACTTC. The full variable domain, its missing parts supplied by reference TRBV2 and TRBJ2-7, is EPEVTQTPSHQVTQMGQEVILRCVPISNHLYFYWYRQILGQKVEFLVSFYNNEISEKSEIFDDQFSVERPDGSNFTLKIRSTKLEDSAMYFCASSKTMGQGANYEQYFGPGTRLTVT.

The chain employs TRBV3-1 and TRBJ1-1; no firm D call. The germline V and J ends were trimmed by 2 bases and 3 bases, with 7 bases remaining between them. Per the germline V gene, CDR1 is LGHDT and CDR2 is YNNKEL (reference sequence). CDR3 size: 13 residues. In DNA, the CDR3 is TGTGCCAGCAGCCAAAGGGAGGACACTGAAGCTTTCTTT. Its translation: CASSQREDTEAFF.

The DNA of the CDR3 is TGCGCCAGCAGCCAAGTGGCAGGGAACTATGGCTACACCTTC. Translating gives CASSQVAGNYGYTF. V and J are TRBV4-1 and TRBJ1-2; possibly TRBD1 for D (5 bases). Trimming cost V 1 base and J 2 bases, with 8 bases left between them. The CDR3 runs to 14 residues. The germline V gene has CDR1 MGHRA and CDR2 YSYEKL.

V usage is TRBV24-1 and J usage is TRBJ2-3; TRBD1 aligns across 7 bases. The CDR3 consists of 14 residues. V trimming: 4 bases; J trimming: 7 bases; junction bases outside the gene matches: 7. Germline CDR1 is KGHDR and CDR2 is SFDVKD. CDR3 sequence reads: CATSEATGTNTQYF. The CDR3 DNA reads as TGTGCCACCAGTGAGGCGACAGGGACAAATACGCAGTATTTT.

The rearrangement uses TRBV29-1 and TRBJ2-1; TRBD2 agrees at 9 bases. Germline V gene lookup returns CDR1 SQVTM and CDR2 ANQGSEA. CDR3 length equals 15 residues. Germline trimming cut 3 bases from V and 4 bases from J; bases unmatched to any gene: 7. The CDR3 sequence is CSVDSGTSIYNEQFF. Here the CDR3 DNA reads TGCAGCGTTGATTCCGGGACTAGCATTTACAATGAGCAGTTCTTC.

In its sample, this clonotype was seen once. The CDR3 bases are TGTGCCAGCTCACCAGGGACAGGGGGCGAGCAGTACTTC. This translates into CASSPGTGGEQYF. The chain couples TRBV18 to TRBJ2-7; TRBD1 matches at 11 bases. The CDR3 totals 13 residues. V gave up 2 bases and J gave up 6 bases; unmatched junction bases: 0. Germline-derived CDR1 and CDR2 are KGHSH and LQKENI.

This clonotype was found once. This rearrangement joins TRBV20-1 to TRBJ1-2, with D maybe TRBD1 (5 bases). The germline V gene encodes CDR1 DFQATT and CDR2 SNEGSKA (reference sequence). This CDR3 contains 12 residues. V lost 3 bases to trimming and J lost 8 bases, with 13 bases between them. CDR3 loop: CSAREQAGGYTF. CDR3 nucleotide sequence: TGCAGTGCTAGGGAACAGGCGGGCGGCTACACCTTC.

This chain connects TRBV20-1 to TRBJ2-5; 7 positions match TRBD1. CDR1 is DFQATT, CDR2 SNEGSKA, per germline (reference sequence). With 5 bases clipped from V and 2 bases from J, the junction kept 11 bases outside the gene matches. The CDR3 contains 15 residues. Here the CDR3 reads CSAERMTGRQETQYF. The CDR3 DNA reads as TGCAGTGCTGAAAGGATGACAGGGCGACAAGAGACCCAGTACTTC.

V is TRBV3-1 and J is TRBJ2-2; 7 bases agree with TRBD2. CDR1 is LGHDT, CDR2 YNNKEL, per germline (reference sequence). Trimming removed 1 base from V and 2 bases from J; junction bases left unmatched: 4. The length of the CDR3 is 16 residues. CDR3 coding DNA: TGTGCCAGCAGCCAAGGCCCTAGCGGCAACACCGGGGAGCTGTTTTTT. Protein sequence: CASSQGPSGNTGELFF.